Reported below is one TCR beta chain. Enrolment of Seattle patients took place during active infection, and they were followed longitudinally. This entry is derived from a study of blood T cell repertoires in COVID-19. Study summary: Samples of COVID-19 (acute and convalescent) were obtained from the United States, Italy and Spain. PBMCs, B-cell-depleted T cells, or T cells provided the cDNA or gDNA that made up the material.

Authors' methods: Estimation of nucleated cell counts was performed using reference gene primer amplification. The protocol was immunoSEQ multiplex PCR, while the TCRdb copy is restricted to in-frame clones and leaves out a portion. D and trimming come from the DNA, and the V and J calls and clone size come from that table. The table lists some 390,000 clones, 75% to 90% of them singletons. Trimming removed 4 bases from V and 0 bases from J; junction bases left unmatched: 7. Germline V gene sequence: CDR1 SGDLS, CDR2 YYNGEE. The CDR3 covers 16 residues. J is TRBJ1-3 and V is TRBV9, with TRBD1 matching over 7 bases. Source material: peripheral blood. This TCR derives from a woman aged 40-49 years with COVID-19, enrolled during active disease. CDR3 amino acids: CASSIRGDSSGNTIYF. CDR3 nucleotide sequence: TGTGCCAGCAGCATCAGGGGGGACTCCTCTGGAAACACCATATATTTT.